A selection of T cell receptor beta chains follows, all from one sample in a study of human T cells and chemical hapten exposure. TCRdb ran MiXCR on the RACE reads and lists one entry per CDR3 protein. Of fewer than 95,000 distinct CDR3 sequences in the sample, about 10% were seen once. The starting material was whole blood, obtained in connection with sensitization to the hapten diphenylcyclopropenone (DPC). These receptors were collected from a man in his forties or fifties with alopecia areata. Some clones in this sample may be carry-over from other donors' samples. Both conserved end residues are part of each CDR3. Each record gives: CDR3 protein, CDR3 DNA, clone size, V gene, D gene, J gene. A D gene is named only where the DNA matches it firmly. Expanded clones get a size class; other rows say once, few or many, or leave the size out.

cdr3_aa: CASSSGTSGSTDTQYF
cdr3_nt: TGTGCCAGCAGCTCCGGGACTAGCGGTAGCACAGATACGCAGTATTTT
clone_size: .
v_call: TRBV7-3
d_call: TRBD2
j_call: TRBJ2-3

cdr3_aa: CASSYHDNSGNTIYF
cdr3_nt: TGTGCCAGCAGTTACCATGACAACTCTGGAAACACCATATATTTT
clone_size: many
v_call: TRBV6-5
d_call: .
j_call: TRBJ1-3

cdr3_aa: CSARAQAGAYEQYF
cdr3_nt: TGCAGTGCCCGAGCCCAGGCCGGCGCGTACGAGCAGTACTTC
clone_size: .
v_call: TRBV20-1
d_call: .
j_call: TRBJ2-7

cdr3_aa: CASSLNRGLRTDTQYF
cdr3_nt: TGCGCCAGCAGCTTGAACAGGGGCCTACGCACAGATACGCAGTATTTT
clone_size: few
v_call: TRBV5-1
d_call: TRBD1
j_call: TRBJ2-3

cdr3_aa: CATSDFSGLLRDF
cdr3_nt: TGTGCCACCAGTGACTTTAGCGGGCTTCTTCGGGATTTT
clone_size: .
v_call: TRBV24-1
d_call: TRBD2
j_call: TRBJ2-3

cdr3_aa: CASSLRARGETQYF
cdr3_nt: TGTGCCAGCAGCCTCCGGGCGAGAGGAGAGACCCAGTACTTC
clone_size: many
v_call: TRBV7-9
d_call: .
j_call: TRBJ2-5

cdr3_aa: CASRTHGAGQETQYF
cdr3_nt: TGTGCCAGCAGAACCCACGGGGCGGGCCAAGAGACCCAGTACTTC
clone_size: few
v_call: TRBV6-5
d_call: .
j_call: TRBJ2-5

cdr3_aa: CASSQGRELDTQYF
cdr3_nt: TGCGCCAGCAGCCAGGGACGGGAATTAGATACGCAGTATTTT
clone_size: .
v_call: TRBV4-3
d_call: .
j_call: TRBJ2-3

cdr3_aa: CASSQESGPTSLYTDTQYF
cdr3_nt: TGTGCCAGCAGCCAAGAATCAGGGCCGACTAGCCTCTATACAGATACGCAGTATTTT
clone_size: .
v_call: TRBV4-2
d_call: TRBD2
j_call: TRBJ2-3

cdr3_aa: CASSVDGYVETQYF
cdr3_nt: TGTGCCAGCAGCGTAGACGGATACGTTGAGACCCAGTACTTC
clone_size: .
v_call: TRBV9
d_call: .
j_call: TRBJ2-5

cdr3_aa: CASTPRAGGVISSYEQYF
cdr3_nt: TGTGCCAGCACCCCTCGGGCGGGAGGCGTTATAAGCTCCTACGAGCAGTACTTC
clone_size: .
v_call: TRBV27
d_call: TRBD2
j_call: TRBJ2-7

cdr3_aa: CASSYLPRAPEVNEKLFF
cdr3_nt: TGTGCCAGCAGTTACTTACCGAGGGCCCCCGAGGTTAATGAAAAACTGTTTTTT
clone_size: .
v_call: TRBV6-6
d_call: .
j_call: TRBJ1-4

cdr3_aa: CSARAGQGLTEAFF
cdr3_nt: TGCAGTGCTAGAGCGGGACAGGGTCTGACTGAAGCTTTCTTT
clone_size: few
v_call: TRBV20-1
d_call: TRBD1
j_call: TRBJ1-1

cdr3_aa: CASSYGTSGETQYF
cdr3_nt: TGTGCCAGCAGTTACGGAACTAGCGGAGAGACCCAGTACTTC
clone_size: few
v_call: TRBV6-6
d_call: TRBD2
j_call: TRBJ2-5

cdr3_aa: CASSFRGVNTGELFF
cdr3_nt: TGTGCCAGCAGTTTTAGGGGGGTGAACACCGGGGAGCTGTTTTTT
clone_size: .
v_call: TRBV27
d_call: .
j_call: TRBJ2-2

cdr3_aa: CSGGGQTNTEAFF
cdr3_nt: TGCAGCGGAGGCGGACAGACCAACACTGAAGCTTTCTTT
clone_size: .
v_call: TRBV29-1
d_call: .
j_call: TRBJ1-1

cdr3_aa: CASSLGDRGREKLFF
cdr3_nt: TGCGCCAGCAGCTTGGGGGACAGGGGGCGCGAAAAACTGTTTTTT
clone_size: .
v_call: TRBV5-1
d_call: TRBD1
j_call: TRBJ1-4

cdr3_aa: CASSKGQRLREGRAEAFF
cdr3_nt: TGTGCCAGTAGTAAGGGACAACGATTGAGGGAGGGACGCGCTGAAGCTTTCTTT
clone_size: few
v_call: TRBV19
d_call: .
j_call: TRBJ1-1

cdr3_aa: CASSLDRPEDTQYF
cdr3_nt: TGTGCCAGCAGCCTAGACAGGCCCGAAGATACGCAGTATTTT
clone_size: .
v_call: TRBV4-2
d_call: .
j_call: TRBJ2-3

cdr3_aa: CASSSEAGLSTGELFF
cdr3_nt: TGTGCCAGCAGTTCCGAGGCGGGGTTGAGCACCGGGGAGCTGTTTTTT
clone_size: .
v_call: TRBV6-1
d_call: .
j_call: TRBJ2-2

cdr3_aa: CATAVGGQGNYQPQHF
cdr3_nt: TGTGCCACCGCAGTGGGCGGACAGGGAAACTATCAGCCCCAGCATTTT
clone_size: many
v_call: TRBV28
d_call: TRBD1
j_call: TRBJ1-5

cdr3_aa: CSVGEDTQYF
cdr3_nt: TGCAGCGTTGGCGAAGATACGCAGTATTTT
clone_size: few
v_call: TRBV29-1
d_call: .
j_call: TRBJ2-3

cdr3_aa: CASSLVTVLLSGANVLTF
cdr3_nt: TGTGCCAGCAGTTTAGTGACAGTGCTCCTCTCTGGGGCCAACGTCCTGACTTTC
clone_size: .
v_call: TRBV27
d_call: .
j_call: TRBJ2-6

cdr3_aa: CASSQTGENTEAFF
cdr3_nt: TGTGCCAGCTCACAGACCGGGGAGAACACTGAAGCTTTCTTT
clone_size: many
v_call: TRBV18
d_call: .
j_call: TRBJ1-1

cdr3_aa: CASSLEPIRANEKLFF
cdr3_nt: TGCGCCAGCAGTCTGGAACCCATCAGAGCTAATGAAAAACTGTTTTTT
clone_size: many
v_call: TRBV5-1
d_call: .
j_call: TRBJ1-4

cdr3_aa: CASSVGAEAFF
cdr3_nt: TGTGCCAGCAGCGTGGGGGCTGAAGCTTTCTTT
clone_size: .
v_call: TRBV7-9
d_call: .
j_call: TRBJ1-1

cdr3_aa: CASSLGLPGYNSPLHF
cdr3_nt: TGTGCCAGCAGCTTAGGATTACCAGGGTATAATTCACCCCTCCACTTT
clone_size: many
v_call: TRBV13
d_call: .
j_call: TRBJ1-6

cdr3_aa: CASSPLETQYF
cdr3_nt: TGTGCCAGCAGCCCCCTAGAGACCCAGTACTTC
clone_size: .
v_call: TRBV5-5
d_call: .
j_call: TRBJ2-5

cdr3_aa: CASSQDRQRNTEAFF
cdr3_nt: TGCGCCAGCAGCCAAGATCGCCAGCGGAACACTGAAGCTTTCTTT
clone_size: .
v_call: TRBV4-3
d_call: .
j_call: TRBJ1-1

cdr3_aa: CASSQDFGRGDQPQHF
cdr3_nt: TGTGCCAGCAGCCAAGATTTTGGCAGGGGGGATCAGCCCCAGCATTTT
clone_size: .
v_call: TRBV4-2
d_call: TRBD1
j_call: TRBJ1-5

cdr3_aa: CASGLLANNSPLHF
cdr3_nt: TGTGCTAGTGGTTTACTCGCGAATAATTCACCCCTCCACTTT
clone_size: .
v_call: TRBV12-5
d_call: .
j_call: TRBJ1-6

cdr3_aa: CSVVGYYNEQFF
cdr3_nt: TGCAGCGTTGTCGGGTACTACAATGAGCAGTTCTTC
clone_size: few
v_call: TRBV29-1
d_call: .
j_call: TRBJ2-1

cdr3_aa: CASTWRLNTEAFF
cdr3_nt: TGTGCCAGCACGTGGAGACTGAACACTGAAGCTTTCTTT
clone_size: .
v_call: TRBV6-2/TRBV6-3
d_call: .
j_call: TRBJ1-1

cdr3_aa: CAWSVGTDTQYF
cdr3_nt: TGTGCCTGGAGTGTCGGCACAGATACGCAGTATTTT
clone_size: many
v_call: TRBV30
d_call: .
j_call: TRBJ2-3

cdr3_aa: CASSLQLAGGLEQFF
cdr3_nt: TGCGCCAGCAGCTTGCAACTAGCGGGAGGGCTTGAGCAGTTCTTC
clone_size: .
v_call: TRBV5-1
d_call: TRBD2
j_call: TRBJ2-1

cdr3_aa: CSVAGRVHAEAFF
cdr3_nt: TGCAGCGTTGCGGGCAGGGTGCATGCTGAAGCTTTCTTT
clone_size: medium-sized
v_call: TRBV29-1
d_call: .
j_call: TRBJ1-1

cdr3_aa: CASSPFPLGPQEGTEAFF
cdr3_nt: TGTGCCAGCAGCCCTTTCCCATTAGGGCCGCAAGAGGGGACTGAAGCTTTCTTT
clone_size: .
v_call: TRBV9
d_call: .
j_call: TRBJ1-1